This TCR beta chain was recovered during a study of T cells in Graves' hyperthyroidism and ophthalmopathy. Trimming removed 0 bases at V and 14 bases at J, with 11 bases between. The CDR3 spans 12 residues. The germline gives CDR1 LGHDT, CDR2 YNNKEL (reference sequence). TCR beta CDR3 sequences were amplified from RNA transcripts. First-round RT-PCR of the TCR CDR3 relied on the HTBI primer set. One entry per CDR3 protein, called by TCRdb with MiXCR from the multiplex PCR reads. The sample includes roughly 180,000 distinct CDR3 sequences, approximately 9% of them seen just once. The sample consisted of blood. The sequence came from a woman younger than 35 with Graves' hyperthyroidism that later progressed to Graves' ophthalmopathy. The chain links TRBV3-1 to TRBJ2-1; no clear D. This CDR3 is CASSQDRVEKFF. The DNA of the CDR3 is TGTGCCAGCAGCCAAGATAGGGTAGAGAAGTTCTTC.